The present TCR beta chain was sequenced within a study of T cells of healthy individuals. One entry per CDR3 protein results from TCRdb running MiXCR on the 5' RACE reads. This sample has about 63,000 distinct CDR3 sequences, with about 16% found just once. The CDR3 runs to 14 residues. CDR1 and CDR2 from the germline V gene are DFQATT and SNEGSKA (reference sequence). V lost 6 bases to trimming and J lost 0 bases, with 14 bases between them. Many counts were recorded for this clonotype. The sequence derives from a human donor in good health. The chain links TRBV20-1 to TRBJ1-1; D perhaps matches TRBD1 (5 bases). The DNA of the CDR3 is TGCAGTGCCGAATCGCAGGGTCTGAACACTGAAGCTTTCTTT. Protein sequence: CSAESQGLNTEAFF.